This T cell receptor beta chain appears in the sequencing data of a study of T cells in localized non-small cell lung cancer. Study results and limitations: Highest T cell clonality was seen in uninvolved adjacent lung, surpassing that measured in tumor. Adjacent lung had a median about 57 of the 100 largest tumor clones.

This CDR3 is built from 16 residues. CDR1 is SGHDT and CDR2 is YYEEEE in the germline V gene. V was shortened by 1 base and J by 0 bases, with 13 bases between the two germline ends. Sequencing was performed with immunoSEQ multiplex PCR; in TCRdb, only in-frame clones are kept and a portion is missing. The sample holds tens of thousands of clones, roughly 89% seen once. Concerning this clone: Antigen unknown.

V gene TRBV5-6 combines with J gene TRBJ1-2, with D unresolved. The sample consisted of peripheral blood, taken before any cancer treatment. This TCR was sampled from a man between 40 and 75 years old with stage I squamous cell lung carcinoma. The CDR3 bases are TGTGCCAGCAGCTTGTCCGGGGTCCCTGCTAACTATGGCTACACCTTC. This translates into CASSLSGVPANYGYTF.